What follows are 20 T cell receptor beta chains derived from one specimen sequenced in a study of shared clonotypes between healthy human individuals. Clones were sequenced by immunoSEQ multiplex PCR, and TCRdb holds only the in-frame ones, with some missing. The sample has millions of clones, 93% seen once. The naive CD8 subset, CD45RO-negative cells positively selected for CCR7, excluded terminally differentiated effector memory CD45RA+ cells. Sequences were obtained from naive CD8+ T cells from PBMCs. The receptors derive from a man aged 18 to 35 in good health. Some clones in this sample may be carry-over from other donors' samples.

Written as DNA, the CDR3 is TGTGCCAGCAGTAGGACAGGGAACAGGGGCGAGCAGTACTTC. Protein sequence: CASSRTGNRGEQYF. The chain is built from TRBV28 and TRBJ2-7; 8 positions agree with TRBD1. The length of the CDR3 is 14 residues. Germline loops: CDR1 MDHEN, CDR2 SYDVKM. V lost 5 bases to trimming and J lost 6 bases; unmatched junction nucleotides: 9.

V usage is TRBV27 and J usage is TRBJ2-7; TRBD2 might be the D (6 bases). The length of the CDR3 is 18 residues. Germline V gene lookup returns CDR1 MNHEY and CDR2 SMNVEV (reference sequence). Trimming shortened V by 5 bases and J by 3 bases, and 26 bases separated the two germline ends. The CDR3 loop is CASSPRPWQGLTNYEQYF. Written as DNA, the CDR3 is TGTGCCAGCAGTCCCCGTCCGTGGCAAGGACTAACGAACTACGAGCAGTACTTC.

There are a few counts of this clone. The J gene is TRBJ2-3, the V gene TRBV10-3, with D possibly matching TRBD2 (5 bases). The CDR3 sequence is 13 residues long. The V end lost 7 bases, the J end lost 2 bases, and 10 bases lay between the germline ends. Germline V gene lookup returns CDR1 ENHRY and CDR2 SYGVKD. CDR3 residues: CAIMEDLTDTQYF. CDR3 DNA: TGTGCCATCATGGAGGATCTCACAGATACGCAGTATTTT.

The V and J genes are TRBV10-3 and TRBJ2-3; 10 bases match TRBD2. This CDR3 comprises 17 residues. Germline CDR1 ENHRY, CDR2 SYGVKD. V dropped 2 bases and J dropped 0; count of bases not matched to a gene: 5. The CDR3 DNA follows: TGTGCCATCAGTGAGCCGACTAGCGGGCGAAGCACAGATACGCAGTATTTT. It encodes CAISEPTSGRSTDTQYF.

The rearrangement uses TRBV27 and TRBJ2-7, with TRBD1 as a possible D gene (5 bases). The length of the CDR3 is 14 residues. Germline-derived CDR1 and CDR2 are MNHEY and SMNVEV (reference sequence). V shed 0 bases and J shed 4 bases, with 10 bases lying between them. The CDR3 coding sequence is TGTGCCAGCAGTTTATCGAGCGACAGTTACGAGCAGTACTTC. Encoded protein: CASSLSSDSYEQYF.

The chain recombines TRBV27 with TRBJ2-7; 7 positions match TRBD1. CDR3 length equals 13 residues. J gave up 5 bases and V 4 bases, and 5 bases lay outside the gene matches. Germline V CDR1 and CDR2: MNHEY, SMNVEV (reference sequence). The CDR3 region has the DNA TGTGCCAGCAGTTCCGGACAGGCCCACGAGCAGTACTTC. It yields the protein CASSSGQAHEQYF.

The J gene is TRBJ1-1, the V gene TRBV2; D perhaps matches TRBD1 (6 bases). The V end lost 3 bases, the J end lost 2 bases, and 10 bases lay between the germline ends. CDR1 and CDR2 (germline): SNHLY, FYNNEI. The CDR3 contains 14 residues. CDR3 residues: CASSDRGFNTEAFF. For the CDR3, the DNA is TGTGCCAGCAGTGACAGGGGATTTAACACTGAAGCTTTCTTT.

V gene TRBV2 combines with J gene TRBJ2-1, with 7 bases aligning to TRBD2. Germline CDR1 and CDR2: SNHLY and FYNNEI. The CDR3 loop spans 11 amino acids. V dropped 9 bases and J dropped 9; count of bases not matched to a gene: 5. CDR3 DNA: TGTGCCAGACGTCCGGGGGGTGAGCAGTTCTTC. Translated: CARRPGGEQFF.

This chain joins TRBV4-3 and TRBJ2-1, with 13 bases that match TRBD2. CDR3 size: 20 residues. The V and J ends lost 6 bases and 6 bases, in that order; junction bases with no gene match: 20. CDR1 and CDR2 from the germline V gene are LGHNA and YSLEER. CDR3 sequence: CASRPYGLAGVSDQPNEQFF. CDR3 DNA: TGCGCCAGCAGACCATACGGACTAGCGGGAGTCTCAGACCAGCCCAATGAGCAGTTCTTC.

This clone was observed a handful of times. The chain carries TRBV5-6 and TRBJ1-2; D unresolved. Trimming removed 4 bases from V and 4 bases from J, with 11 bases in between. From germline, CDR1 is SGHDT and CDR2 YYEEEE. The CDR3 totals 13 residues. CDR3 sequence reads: CASSPMKVYGYTF. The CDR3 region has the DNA TGTGCCAGCAGCCCGATGAAGGTCTATGGCTACACCTTC.

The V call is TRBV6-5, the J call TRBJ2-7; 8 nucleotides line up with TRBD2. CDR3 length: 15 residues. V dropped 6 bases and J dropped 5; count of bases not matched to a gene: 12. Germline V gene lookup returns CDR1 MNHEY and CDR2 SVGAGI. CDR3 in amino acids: CASSVRGGAKNEQYF. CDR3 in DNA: TGTGCCAGCAGCGTACGGGGGGGCGCTAAGAACGAGCAGTACTTC.

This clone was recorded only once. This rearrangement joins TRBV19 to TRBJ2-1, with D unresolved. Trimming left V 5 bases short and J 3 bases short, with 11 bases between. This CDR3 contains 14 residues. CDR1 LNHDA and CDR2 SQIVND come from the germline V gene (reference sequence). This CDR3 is CASSYSNYYNEQFF. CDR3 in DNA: TGTGCCAGTAGTTATTCCAATTACTACAATGAGCAGTTCTTC.

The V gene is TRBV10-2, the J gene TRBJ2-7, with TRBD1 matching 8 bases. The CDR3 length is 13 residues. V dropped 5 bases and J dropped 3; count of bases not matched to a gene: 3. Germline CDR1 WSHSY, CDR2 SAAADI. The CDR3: CASSHGQGYEQYF. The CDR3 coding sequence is TGCGCCAGCAGTCATGGACAGGGCTACGAGCAGTACTTC.

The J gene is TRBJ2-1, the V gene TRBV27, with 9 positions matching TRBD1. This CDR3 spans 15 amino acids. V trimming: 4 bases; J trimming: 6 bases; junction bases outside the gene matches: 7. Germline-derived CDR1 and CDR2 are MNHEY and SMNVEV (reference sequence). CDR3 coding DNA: TGTGCCAGCAGTTACTCCGGGACAGGGTTCAATGAGCAGTTCTTC. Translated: CASSYSGTGFNEQFF.

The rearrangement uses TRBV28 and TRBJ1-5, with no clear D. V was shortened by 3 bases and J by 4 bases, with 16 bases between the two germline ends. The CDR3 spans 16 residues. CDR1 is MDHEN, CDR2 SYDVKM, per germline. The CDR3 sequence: CASSFPPGRPNQPQHF. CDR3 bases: TGTGCCAGCAGTTTCCCCCCAGGCAGGCCTAATCAGCCCCAGCATTTT.

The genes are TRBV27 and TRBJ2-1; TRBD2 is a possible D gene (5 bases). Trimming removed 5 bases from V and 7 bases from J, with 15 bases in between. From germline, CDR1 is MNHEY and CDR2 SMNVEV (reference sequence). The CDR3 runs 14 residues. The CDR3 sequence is CASSHRTPVNEQFF. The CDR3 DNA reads TGTGCCAGCAGTCACCGGACTCCAGTTAATGAGCAGTTCTTC.

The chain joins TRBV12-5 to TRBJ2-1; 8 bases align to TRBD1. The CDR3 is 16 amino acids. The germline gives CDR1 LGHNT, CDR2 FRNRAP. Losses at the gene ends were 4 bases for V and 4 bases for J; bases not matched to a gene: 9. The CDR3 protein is CASGSQQGGPYNEQFF. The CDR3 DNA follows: TGTGCTAGTGGTTCGCAACAGGGGGGTCCGTACAATGAGCAGTTCTTC.

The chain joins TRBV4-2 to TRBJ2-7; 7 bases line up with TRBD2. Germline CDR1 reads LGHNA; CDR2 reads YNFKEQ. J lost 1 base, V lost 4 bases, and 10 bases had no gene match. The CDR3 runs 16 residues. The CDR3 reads CASSPASSGRSYEQYF. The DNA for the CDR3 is TGTGCCAGCAGCCCCGCCTCTAGCGGCCGATCCTACGAGCAGTACTTC.

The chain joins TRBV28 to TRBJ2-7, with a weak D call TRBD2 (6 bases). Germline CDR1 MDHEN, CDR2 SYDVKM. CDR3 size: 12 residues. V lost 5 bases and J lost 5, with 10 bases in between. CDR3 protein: CASSVAADEQYF. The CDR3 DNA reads TGTGCCAGCAGTGTAGCGGCTGACGAGCAGTACTTC.

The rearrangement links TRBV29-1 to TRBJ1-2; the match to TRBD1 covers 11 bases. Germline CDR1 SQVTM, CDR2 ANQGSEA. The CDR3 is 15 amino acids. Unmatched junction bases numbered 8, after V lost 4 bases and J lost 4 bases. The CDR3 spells CSVAVFGQGAYGYTF. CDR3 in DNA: TGCAGCGTTGCGGTTTTCGGACAGGGGGCCTATGGCTACACCTTC. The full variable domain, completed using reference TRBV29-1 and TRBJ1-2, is SAVISQKPSRDICQRGTSLTIQCQVDSQVTMMFWYRQQPGQSLTLIATANQGSEATYESGFVIDKFPISRPNLTFSTLTVSNMSPEDSSIYLCSVAVFGQGAYGYTFGSGTRLTVV.